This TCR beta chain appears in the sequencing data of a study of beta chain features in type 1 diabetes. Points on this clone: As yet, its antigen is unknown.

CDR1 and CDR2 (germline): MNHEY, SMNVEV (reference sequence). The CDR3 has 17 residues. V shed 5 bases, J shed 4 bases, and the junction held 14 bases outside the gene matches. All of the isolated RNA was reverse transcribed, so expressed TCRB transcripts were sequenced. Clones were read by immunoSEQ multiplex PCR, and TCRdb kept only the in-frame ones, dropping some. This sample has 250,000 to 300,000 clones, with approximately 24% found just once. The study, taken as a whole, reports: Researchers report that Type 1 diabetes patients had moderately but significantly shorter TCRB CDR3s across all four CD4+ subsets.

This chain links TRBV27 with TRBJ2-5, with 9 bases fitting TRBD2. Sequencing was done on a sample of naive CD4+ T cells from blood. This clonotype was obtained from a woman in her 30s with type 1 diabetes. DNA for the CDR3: TGTGCCAGCAGTCAAACTTGGTTAGCGGGAGAGGGAGAGACCCAGTACTTC. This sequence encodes CASSQTWLAGEGETQYF.